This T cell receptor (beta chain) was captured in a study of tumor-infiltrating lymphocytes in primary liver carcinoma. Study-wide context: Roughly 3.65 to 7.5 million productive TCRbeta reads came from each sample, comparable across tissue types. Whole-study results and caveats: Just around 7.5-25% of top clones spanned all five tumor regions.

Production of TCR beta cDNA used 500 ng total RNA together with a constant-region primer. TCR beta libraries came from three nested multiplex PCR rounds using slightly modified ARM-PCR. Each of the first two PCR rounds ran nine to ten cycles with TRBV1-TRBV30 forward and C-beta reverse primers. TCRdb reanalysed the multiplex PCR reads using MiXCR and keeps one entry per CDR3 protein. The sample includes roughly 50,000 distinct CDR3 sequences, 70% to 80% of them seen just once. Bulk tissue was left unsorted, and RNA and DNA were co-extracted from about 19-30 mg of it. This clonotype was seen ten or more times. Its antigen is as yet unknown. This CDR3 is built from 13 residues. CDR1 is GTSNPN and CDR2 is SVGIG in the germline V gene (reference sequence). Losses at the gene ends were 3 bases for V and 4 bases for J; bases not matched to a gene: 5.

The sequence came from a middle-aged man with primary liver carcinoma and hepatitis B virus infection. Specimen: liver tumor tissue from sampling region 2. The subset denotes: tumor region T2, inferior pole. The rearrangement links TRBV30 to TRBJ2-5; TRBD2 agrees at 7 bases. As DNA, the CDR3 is TGTGCCTGGAGAGGCGGGAGTGGAGAGACCCAGTACTTC. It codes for CAWRGGSGETQYF.